Presented here are 14 T cell receptor beta chains from one specimen sequenced in a study of T-cell memory formation after mild COVID-19. MiXCR, applied by TCRdb to the 5' RACE reads, yields one record per CDR3 protein. The top ten hold 2% to 2.5% of the sample, which has some 150,000 distinct CDR3 sequences, under 7% seen once. The sample comprised PBMCs or a T cell subset sorted from them (not recorded which). The receptors originated from an adult woman who had mild COVID-19 (a few samples of this study predate the infection). Cell type and time point are not known.

This clonotype was counted a few times. The chain recombines TRBV20-1 with TRBJ2-3, with 7 bases fitting TRBD1. Unmatched junction bases numbered 11, after V lost 6 bases and J lost 2 bases. This CDR3 is built from 15 residues. CDR1 is DFQATT, CDR2 SNEGSKA, per germline (reference sequence). The CDR3 coding sequence is TGCAGTGCCTCCCCGGGACAGTCCTTCACAGATACGCAGTATTTT. Translation: CSASPGQSFTDTQYF.

This clonotype was counted between two and nine times. V and J are TRBV19 and TRBJ1-5, with 7 bases matching TRBD1. This CDR3 region has 16 residues. The germline CDR1 and CDR2 sequences are LNHDA and SQIVND (reference sequence). V trimming: 2 bases; J trimming: 2 bases; junction bases outside the gene matches: 6. The CDR3 region is CASSITGVRGNQPQHF. CDR3 DNA: TGTGCCAGTAGTATAACAGGGGTTCGTGGCAATCAGCCCCAGCATTTT.

This clonotype showed up many times. The chain has TRBV11-2 and TRBJ2-3; TRBD2 matches at 10 bases. V dropped 2 bases and J dropped 8; count of bases not matched to a gene: 7. Germline CDR1 SGHAT, CDR2 FQNNGV. The CDR3 totals 15 residues. The CDR3, as DNA: TGTGCCAGCAGCTTAAGGCTAGCGGGAGACGGTACGCAGTATTTT. It yields the protein CASSLRLAGDGTQYF.

The J gene is TRBJ2-2, the V gene TRBV7-2, with a weak D call TRBD2 (6 bases). This CDR3 is 15 amino acids long. With 2 bases removed from V and 4 bases from J, the gap between germline ends came to 11 bases. CDR1 is SGHTA and CDR2 is FQGNSA in the germline V gene. CDR3 residues: CASSLNSGGTGELFF. In DNA, the CDR3 is TGTGCCAGCAGCTTAAATAGCGGTGGCACCGGGGAGCTGTTTTTT.

There are many counts of this clonotype. This chain joins TRBV3-1 and TRBJ2-2; 12 nucleotides match TRBD1. The length of the CDR3 is 18 residues. The V gene end was trimmed by 4 bases and the J gene end by 5 bases; junction bases not matched to a gene: 11. Germline loops: CDR1 LGHDT, CDR2 YNNKEL (reference sequence). The DNA of the CDR3 is TGTGCCAGCAGCCTCCTCCCCGGGACAGGGGGCCGAACCGGGGAGCTGTTTTTT. Protein product: CASSLLPGTGGRTGELFF.

In its sample, this clonotype was seen a few times. The genes are TRBV29-1 and TRBJ2-1, with unresolved D. The V and J ends lost 4 bases and 0 bases respectively, with 13 bases between them. CDR3 length: 15 residues. From germline, CDR1 is SQVTM and CDR2 ANQGSEA. CDR3 sequence: CSVGTPSHSYNEQFF. The CDR3 nucleotides read TGCAGCGTTGGGACCCCGTCGCACTCCTACAATGAGCAGTTCTTC.

This clonotype was found many times. The V and J genes are TRBV4-3 and TRBJ1-6; D unclear. This CDR3 has 14 residues. CDR1 LGHNA and CDR2 YSLEER come from the germline V gene. V dropped 2 bases and J dropped 7 bases, with 9 bases sitting between them. DNA for the CDR3: TGCGCCAGCAGCCAACTGCAATCCAATTCACCCCTCCACTTT. Translating it yields CASSQLQSNSPLHF.

The V call is TRBV29-1, the J call TRBJ2-5, with a weak D call TRBD2 (6 bases). The CDR3 covers 14 residues. Germline V gene lookup returns CDR1 SQVTM and CDR2 ANQGSEA. Trimming left V 3 bases short and J 5 bases short, with 16 bases between. CDR3: CSVDGGKAAETQYF. CDR3 bases: TGCAGCGTTGATGGCGGGAAGGCGGCGGAGACCCAGTACTTC.

This clonotype was recorded at least ten times. The chain links TRBV10-3 to TRBJ2-7, with D possibly being TRBD2 (6 bases). Trimming cost V 2 bases and J 0 bases, with 8 bases left between them. Germline V gives CDR1 ENHRY, CDR2 SYGVKD. The CDR3 contains 14 residues. CDR3 DNA sequence: TGTGCCATCAGTGAGGGGGGGAGCTCCTACGAGCAGTACTTC. It codes for CAISEGGSSYEQYF.

This clonotype has more than one count but fewer than ten. This chain joins TRBV5-1 and TRBJ1-1, with 10 bases aligning to TRBD1. The CDR3 totals 17 residues. After removal of 1 base from V and 2 bases from J, the junction contained 8 bases not matched to a gene. CDR1 is SGHRS, CDR2 YFSETQ, per germline. The CDR3 nucleotides read TGCGCCAGCAGCTTGATGGGGACAGGGGTATCTAACACTGAAGCTTTCTTT. Translating gives CASSLMGTGVSNTEAFF.

This clonotype showed up just a few times. The rearrangement uses TRBV3-1 and TRBJ2-5; D ambiguous. The V end was cut by 8 bases, the J end by 7 bases, with 14 bases between. Germline CDR1 is LGHDT and CDR2 is YNNKEL (reference sequence). CDR3 length: 12 residues. CDR3 protein: CASYGPNGTQYF. The DNA of the CDR3 is TGTGCCAGCTACGGGCCTAATGGGACCCAGTACTTC.

The chain joins TRBV5-4 to TRBJ2-3, with 10 bases identical to TRBD2. In germline, CDR1 is SGHNT, CDR2 YYREEE (reference sequence). This CDR3 is 16 amino acids long. The junction had 5 bases not matched to a gene; V was cut back by 4 bases and J by 0 bases. The CDR3 loop is CASSPGLASSTDTQYF. The DNA of the CDR3 is TGTGCCAGCAGCCCGGGACTAGCGTCTAGCACAGATACGCAGTATTTT.

This clonotype has a count of ten or more. The chain carries TRBV4-3 and TRBJ2-2; the D is unclear. V lost 8 bases and J lost 0, with 16 bases in between. CDR1 and CDR2 (germline): LGHNA, YSLEER. This CDR3 spans 16 amino acids. The CDR3 coding sequence is TGCGCCAGCTCCACCATCGCGTCCGCGAACACCGGGGAGCTGTTTTTT. It yields the protein CASSTIASANTGELFF.

At least ten counts were recorded for this clonotype. The chain employs TRBV4-2 and TRBJ1-6, with D unresolved. This CDR3 is 14 amino acids long. Per the germline V gene, CDR1 is LGHNA and CDR2 is YNFKEQ. Trimming left V 4 bases short and J 7 bases short, with 11 bases between. In nucleotides, the CDR3 is TGTGCCAGCAGCCCATCCGGGCCGAATTCACCCCTCCACTTT. Residues: CASSPSGPNSPLHF.